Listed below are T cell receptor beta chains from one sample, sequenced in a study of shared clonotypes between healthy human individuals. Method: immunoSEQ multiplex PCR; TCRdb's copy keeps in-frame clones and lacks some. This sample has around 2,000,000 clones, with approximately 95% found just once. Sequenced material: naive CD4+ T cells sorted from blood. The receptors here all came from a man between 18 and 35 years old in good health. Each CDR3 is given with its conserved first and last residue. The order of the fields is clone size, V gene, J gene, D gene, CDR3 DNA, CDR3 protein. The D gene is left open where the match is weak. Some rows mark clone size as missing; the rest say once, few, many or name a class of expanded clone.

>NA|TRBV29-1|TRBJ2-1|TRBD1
TGCAGCTGCCGGGACAGGGGCGCCTACAATGAGCAGTTCTTC
CSCRDRGAYNEQFF
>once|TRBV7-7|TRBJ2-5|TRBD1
TGTGCTAGCAGCCCGACAGGGTTAGAGACCCAGTACTTC
CASSPTGLETQYF
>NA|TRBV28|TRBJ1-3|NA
TGTGCCAGCAGTCCCCGGGGGTCAGGTGGAAACACCATATATTTT
CASSPRGSGGNTIYF
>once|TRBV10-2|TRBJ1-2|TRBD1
TGCGCCAGTGGTGGACAGGGGTATGGCTACACCTTC
CASGGQGYGYTF
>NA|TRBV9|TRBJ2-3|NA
TGTGCCAGCAGCGTAAGGCCCGGGGGCAAGGATACGCAGTATTTT
CASSVRPGGKDTQYF
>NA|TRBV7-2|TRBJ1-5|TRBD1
TGTGCCAGCCCGAAAGAGGGGGCAGTGGGTGTGCCCCAGCATTTT
CASPKEGAVGVPQHF
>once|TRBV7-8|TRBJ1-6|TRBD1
TGTGCCAGCAGCTCGACAGGGACACCCCTCCACTTT
CASSSTGTPLHF
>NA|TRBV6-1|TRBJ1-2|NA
TGTGCCAGCAGTGACAGCATGATACTTACTAACTATGGCTACACCTTC
CASSDSMILTNYGYTF
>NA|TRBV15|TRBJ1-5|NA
TGTGCCGCCAGCAATGGAGGGGACGGTCAGCCCCAGCATTTT
CAASNGGDGQPQHF
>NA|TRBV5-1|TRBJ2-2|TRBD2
TGCGCCAGCAGCTTTAGAGGACTAGCGGGGGCCAAGAACACCGGGGAGCTGTTTTTT
CASSFRGLAGAKNTGELFF
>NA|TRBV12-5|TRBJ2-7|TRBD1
TGTGCTAGTGGCCGGGACAGGGGCCACGAGCAGTACTTC
CASGRDRGHEQYF
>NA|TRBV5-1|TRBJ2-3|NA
TGCGCCAGCAGCTTGGGCAGTAGCGGATCCACAGATACGCAGTATTTT
CASSLGSSGSTDTQYF
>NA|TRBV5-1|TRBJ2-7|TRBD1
TGCGCCAGCAGAACAGGGGGGAACATACAAAGCTCCTACGAGCAGTACTTC
CASRTGGNIQSSYEQYF
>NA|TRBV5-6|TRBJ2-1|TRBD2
TGTGCCAGCAGCTTTCGGACTAGCGGGAGGGCCAATGAGCAGTTCTTC
CASSFRTSGRANEQFF
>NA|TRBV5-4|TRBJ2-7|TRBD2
TGTGCCAGCAGCTTACTAGCGGGACGGGACGAGCAGTACTTC
CASSLLAGRDEQYF
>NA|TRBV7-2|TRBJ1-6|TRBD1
TGTGCCAGCAGCCTGGGACAGGGGGTTAATTCACCCCTCCACTTT
CASSLGQGVNSPLHF
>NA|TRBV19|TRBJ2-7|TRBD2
TGTGCCAGTAGTAGTAGCGGGGGCCCCTACGAGCAGTACTTC
CASSSSGGPYEQYF
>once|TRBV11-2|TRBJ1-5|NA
TGTGCCAGCAGCCTAGACAGAATTAGCAATCAGCCCCAGCATTTT
CASSLDRISNQPQHF
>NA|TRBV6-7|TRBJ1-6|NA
TGTGCCAGCAGTCGTGGGTCATATAATTCACCCCTCCACTTT
CASSRGSYNSPLHF
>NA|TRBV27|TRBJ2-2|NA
TGTGCCAGCAGTTTCTCTAGTGGCACCGGGGAGCTGTTTTTT
CASSFSSGTGELFF
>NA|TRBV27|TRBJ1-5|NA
TGTGCCAGCAGTCCCTCGGGGGTCTATCAGCCCCAGCATTTT
CASSPSGVYQPQHF
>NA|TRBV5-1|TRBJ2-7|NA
TGCGCCAGCAGGCCCCCACAGGGTAACGAGCAGTACTTC
CASRPPQGNEQYF
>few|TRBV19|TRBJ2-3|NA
TGTGCCAGCTCCCGGGACCCCGCGGGAGATACGCAGTATTTT
CASSRDPAGDTQYF
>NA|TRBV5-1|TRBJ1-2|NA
TGCGCCAGCAGCTTGGAGGCAAGCTATGGCTACACCTTC
CASSLEASYGYTF
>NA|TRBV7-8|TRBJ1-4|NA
TGTGCCAGCAGCGACAGACAGAGGGAAAAACTGTTTTTT
CASSDRQREKLFF
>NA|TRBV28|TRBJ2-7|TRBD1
TGTGCCAGCAGTGCGACAGGGGGCCCCTACGAGCAGTACTTC
CASSATGGPYEQYF
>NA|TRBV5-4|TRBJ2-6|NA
TGTGCCAGCAGCGTGTTTAGCTCTGGGGCCAACGTCCTGACTTTC
CASSVFSSGANVLTF
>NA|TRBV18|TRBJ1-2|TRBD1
TGTGCCAGCTCACCACCGGGCAGGGGGTATGGCTACACCTTC
CASSPPGRGYGYTF
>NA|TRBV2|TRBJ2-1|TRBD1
TGTGCCAGCAGTGAAGGGCAGGGGGCAGGGTATGAGCAGTTCTTC
CASSEGQGAGYEQFF
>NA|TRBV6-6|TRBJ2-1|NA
TGTGCCAGCAATGGGGGAAGCTCCTACAATGAGCAGTTCTTC
CASNGGSSYNEQFF
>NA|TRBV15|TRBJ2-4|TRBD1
TGTGCCACCAGCAGCTCAGGGGGAAGAAACATTCAGTACTTC
CATSSSGGRNIQYF
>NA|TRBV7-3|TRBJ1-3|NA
TGTGCCAGCAGCCCTGGGTCGGGCTCTGGAAACACCATATATTTT
CASSPGSGSGNTIYF
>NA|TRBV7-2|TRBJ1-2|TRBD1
TGTGCCAGCAGCTTAGGACAGGGGGCCAGCTATGGCTACACCTTC
CASSLGQGASYGYTF
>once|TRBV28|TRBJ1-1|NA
TGTGCCAGCAGTTCCTCGACAGGATATGAAGCTTTCTTT
CASSSSTGYEAFF
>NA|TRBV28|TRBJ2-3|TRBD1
TGTGCCAGCAGCCGAAGGGGGACAGGGAGGACAGATACGCAGTATTTT
CASSRRGTGRTDTQYF
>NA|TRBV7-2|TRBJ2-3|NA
TGTGCCAGCAGCTTAGATTTCGGGAGCCCTGGGGGAGATACGCAGTATTTT
CASSLDFGSPGGDTQYF
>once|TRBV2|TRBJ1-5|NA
TGTGCCAGCAGTGAGGATCGGGGGCAGCCCCAGCATTTT
CASSEDRGQPQHF
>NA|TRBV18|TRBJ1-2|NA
TGTGCCAGCTCCCAGGGAACCGGTCTAGGCTACACCTTC
CASSQGTGLGYTF
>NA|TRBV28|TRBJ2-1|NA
TGTGCCAGCAGCTCTAGCTTGTACCTGCATGAGCAGTTCTTC
CASSSSLYLHEQFF
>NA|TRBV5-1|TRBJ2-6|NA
TGCGCCAGCTCACTGAACCCAGACTCTGGGGCCAACGTCCTGACTTTC
CASSLNPDSGANVLTF
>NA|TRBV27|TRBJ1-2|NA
TGTGCCAGCAGTGCGAAAAACAGGGCCGAAGTCTATGGCTACACCTTC
CASSAKNRAEVYGYTF
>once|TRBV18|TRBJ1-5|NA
TGTGCCAGCTCACGTTTGTCCGGGACACAGGGTAGGAATCAGCCCCAGCATTTT
CASSRLSGTQGRNQPQHF
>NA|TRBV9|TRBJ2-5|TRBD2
TGTGCCAGCAGCGGGGGCTCGGGCCCGGGGGGAGAGACCCAGTACTTC
CASSGGSGPGGETQYF
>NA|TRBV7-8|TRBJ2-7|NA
TGTGCCAGCAGCTTAGAAGCCGGAACTTTTGGGTACGAGCAGTACTTC
CASSLEAGTFGYEQYF
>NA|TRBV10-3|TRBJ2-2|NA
TGTGCCACCATGAAAAACACCGGGGAGCTGTTTTTT
CATMKNTGELFF
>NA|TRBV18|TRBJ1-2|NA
TGTGCCAGCTTAGGAGGAAAGAACTATGGCTACACCTTC
CASLGGKNYGYTF
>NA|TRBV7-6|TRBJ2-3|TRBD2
TGTGCCAGCAGCTTAGCTTGGCTAGCGGGCACAGATACGCAGTATTTT
CASSLAWLAGTDTQYF
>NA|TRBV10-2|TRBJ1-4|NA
TGCGCCAGCAGTGACGGCGGGACCGGGCTTGGGGAAAAACTGTTTTTT
CASSDGGTGLGEKLFF
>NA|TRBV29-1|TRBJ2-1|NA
TGCAGCGGGTACAACTCCTACAATGAGCAGTTCTTC
CSGYNSYNEQFF
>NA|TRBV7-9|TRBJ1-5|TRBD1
TGTGCCAGCAGCTTAGGCGGCGGGACAGGGGTTTTTAGCAATCAGCCCCAGCATTTT
CASSLGGGTGVFSNQPQHF
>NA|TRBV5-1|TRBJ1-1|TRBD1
TGCGCCAGCAGCAAGGGACAGACGTACACTGAAGCTTTCTTT
CASSKGQTYTEAFF
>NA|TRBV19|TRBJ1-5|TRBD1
TGTGCCAGTGCCCAGGGGGGGTTCGGTCAGCCCCAGCATTTT
CASAQGGFGQPQHF
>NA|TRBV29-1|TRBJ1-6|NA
TGCAGCGTTGAAGAAACGTCAGGTTCACCCCTCCACTTT
CSVEETSGSPLHF
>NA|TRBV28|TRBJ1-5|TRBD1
TGTGCCAGCATATCGGGACAGGGTCGCAATCAGCCCCAGCATTTT
CASISGQGRNQPQHF
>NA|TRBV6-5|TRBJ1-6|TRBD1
TGTGCCAGCAGGGAACGGGACAGGGATAATTCACCCCTCCACTTT
CASRERDRDNSPLHF
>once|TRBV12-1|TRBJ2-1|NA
TGTGCCAGCAGCCAAAAACCGGGACAGGTTTGTGAGCAGTTCTTC
CASSQKPGQVCEQFF
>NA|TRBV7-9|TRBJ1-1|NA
TGTGCCAGCAGCACTAGAGCAGGGGAAGCTGAAGCTTTCTTT
CASSTRAGEAEAFF